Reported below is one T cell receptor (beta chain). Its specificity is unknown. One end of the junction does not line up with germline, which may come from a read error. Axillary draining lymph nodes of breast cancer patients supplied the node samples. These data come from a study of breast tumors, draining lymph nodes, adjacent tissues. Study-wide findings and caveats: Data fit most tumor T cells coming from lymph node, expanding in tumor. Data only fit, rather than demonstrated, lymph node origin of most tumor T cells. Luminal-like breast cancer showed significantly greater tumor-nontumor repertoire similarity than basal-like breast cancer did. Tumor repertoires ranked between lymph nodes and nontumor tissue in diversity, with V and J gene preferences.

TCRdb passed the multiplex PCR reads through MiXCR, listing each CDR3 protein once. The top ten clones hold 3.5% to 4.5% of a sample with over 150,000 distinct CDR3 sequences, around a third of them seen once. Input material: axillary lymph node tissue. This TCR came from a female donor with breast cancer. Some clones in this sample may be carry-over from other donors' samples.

The CDR3 coding sequence is TGTGCTAGCAGCGCCTCGAATAATGAGCAGTTCTTC. It specifies CASSASNNEQFF. J is TRBJ2-1 and V is TRBV7-7; no clear D. This CDR3 has 12 residues. CDR1 is SSHAT and CDR2 is FNYEAQ in the germline V gene (reference sequence).